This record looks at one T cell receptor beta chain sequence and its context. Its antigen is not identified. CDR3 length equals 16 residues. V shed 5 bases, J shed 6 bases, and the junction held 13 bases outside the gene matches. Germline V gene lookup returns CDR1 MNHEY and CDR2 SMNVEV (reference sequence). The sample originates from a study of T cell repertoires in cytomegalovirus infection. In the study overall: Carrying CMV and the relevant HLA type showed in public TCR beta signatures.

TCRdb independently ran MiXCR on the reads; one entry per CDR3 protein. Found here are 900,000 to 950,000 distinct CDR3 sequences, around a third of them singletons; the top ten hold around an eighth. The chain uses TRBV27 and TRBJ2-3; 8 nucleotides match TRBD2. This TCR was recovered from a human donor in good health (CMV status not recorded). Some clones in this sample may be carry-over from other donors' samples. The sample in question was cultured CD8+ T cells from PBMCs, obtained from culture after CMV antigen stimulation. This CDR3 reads CASSATSVIVADTQYF. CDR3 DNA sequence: TGTGCCAGCAGTGCGACTAGCGTGATCGTTGCGGATACGCAGTATTTT.